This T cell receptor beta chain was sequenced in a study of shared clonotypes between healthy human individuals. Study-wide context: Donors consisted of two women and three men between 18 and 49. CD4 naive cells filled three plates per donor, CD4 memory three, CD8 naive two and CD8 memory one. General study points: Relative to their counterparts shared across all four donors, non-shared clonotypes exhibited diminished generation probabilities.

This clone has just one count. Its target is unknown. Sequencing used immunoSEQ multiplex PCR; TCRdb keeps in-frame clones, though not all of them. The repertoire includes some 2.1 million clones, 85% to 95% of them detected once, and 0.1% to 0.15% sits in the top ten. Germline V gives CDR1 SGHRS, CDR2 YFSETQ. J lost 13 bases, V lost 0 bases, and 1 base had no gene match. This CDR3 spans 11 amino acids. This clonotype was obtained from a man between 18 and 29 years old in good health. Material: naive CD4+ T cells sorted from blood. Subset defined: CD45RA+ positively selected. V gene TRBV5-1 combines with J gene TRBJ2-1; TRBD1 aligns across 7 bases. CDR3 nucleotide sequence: TGCGCCAGCAGCTTGGACAGGGGTCAGTTCTTC. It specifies CASSLDRGQFF.